This TCR beta chain originates from a study of blood T cell repertoires in COVID-19. Study in general: The United States, Italy and Spain provided the acute and convalescent COVID-19 samples. PBMCs, B-cell-depleted T cells, or T cells were the source of the cDNA or gDNA that made up the material.

In the original analysis: Quantification of nucleated cells was approximated via reference gene primer amplification. Measured with immunoSEQ multiplex PCR; TCRdb has only the in-frame clones, and not every one. Clone size and the V and J calls come from that table; the DNA yielded D and trimming. The sample consists of about 84,000 clones, under 85% of them appearing once. Trimming stripped 5 bases from V and 3 bases from J, with 10 bases between. The CDR3 loop spans 13 amino acids. The chain uses TRBV12-3 or TRBV12-4 and TRBJ1-2; D gene uncertain. The sequenced sample was peripheral blood. The clonotype comes from an elderly woman with acute or convalescent COVID-19. As DNA, the CDR3 is TGTGCCAGCAGTCTTAGCCCGGACTATGGCTACACCTTC. Translated: CASSLSPDYGYTF.